The clone carrying this TCR beta chain was recorded a few times. This entry is derived from a study of cytomegalovirus exposure and HLA in healthy donors. The CDR3 runs 15 residues. The germline gives CDR1 MDHEN, CDR2 SYDVKM. The J segment lost 5 bases and the V segment lost 8 bases, leaving 10 bases of the junction unmatched. 60 Vbeta and 13 Jbeta primers were used in PCR. Assay used: immunoSEQ multiplex PCR; TCRdb lists only in-frame clones, some missing. Of some 150,000 clones listed, more than 75% were seen once; the top ten hold under 1.5%. This chain links TRBV28 with TRBJ2-3; 10 positions match TRBD1. The sequenced sample consisted of PBMCs. The receptor was derived from a male donor in good health and CMV-seronegative. The CDR3 loop reads CASSGTGVYQDTQYF. CDR3 nucleotides: TGTGCCAGCTCCGGGACAGGGGTTTATCAAGATACGCAGTATTTT.